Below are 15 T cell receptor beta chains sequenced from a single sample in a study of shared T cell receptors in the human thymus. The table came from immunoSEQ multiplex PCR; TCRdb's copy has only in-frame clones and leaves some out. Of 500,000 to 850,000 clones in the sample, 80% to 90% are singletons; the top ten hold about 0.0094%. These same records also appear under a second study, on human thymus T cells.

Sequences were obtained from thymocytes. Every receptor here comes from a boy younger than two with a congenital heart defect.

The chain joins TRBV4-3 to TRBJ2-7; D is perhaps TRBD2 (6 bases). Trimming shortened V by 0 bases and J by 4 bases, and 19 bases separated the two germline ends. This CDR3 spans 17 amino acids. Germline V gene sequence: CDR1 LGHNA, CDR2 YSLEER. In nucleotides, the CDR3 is TGCGCCAGCAGCCAAGAGCTTAAGACTAGTTTCGAATACGAGCAGTACTTC. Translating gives CASSQELKTSFEYEQYF.

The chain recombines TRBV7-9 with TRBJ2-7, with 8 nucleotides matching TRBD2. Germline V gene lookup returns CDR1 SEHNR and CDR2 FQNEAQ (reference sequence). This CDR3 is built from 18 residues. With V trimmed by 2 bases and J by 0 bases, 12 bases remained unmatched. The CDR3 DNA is TGTGCCAGCAGCTTACCGACCTCGGGAGGGCCTGACTCCTACGAGCAGTACTTC. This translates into CASSLPTSGGPDSYEQYF.

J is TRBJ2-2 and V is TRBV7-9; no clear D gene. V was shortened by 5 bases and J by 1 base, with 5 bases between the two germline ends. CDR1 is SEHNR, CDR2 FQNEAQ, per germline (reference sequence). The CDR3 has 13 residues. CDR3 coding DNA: TGTGCCAGCAGCCCCATGAACACCGGGGAGCTGTTTTTT. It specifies CASSPMNTGELFF.

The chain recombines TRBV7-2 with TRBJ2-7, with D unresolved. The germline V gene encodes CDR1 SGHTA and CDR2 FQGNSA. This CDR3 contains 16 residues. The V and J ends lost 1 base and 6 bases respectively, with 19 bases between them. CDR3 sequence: CASSLESLGSLSEQYF. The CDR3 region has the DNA TGTGCCAGCAGCTTAGAGTCCCTAGGCTCGCTAAGCGAGCAGTACTTC.

The CDR3 DNA is TGTGCCAGCAGCTCATTACTAGGACCACTTTACAATGAGCAGTTCTTC. Amino acid sequence: CASSSLLGPLYNEQFF. The chain carries TRBV5-6 and TRBJ2-1; D possibly corresponds to TRBD2 (5 bases). Trimming took off 3 bases at V and 4 bases at J, with 17 bases between the two ends. The CDR3 is 16 residues long. The V gene's germline CDR1 is SGHDT and CDR2 YYEEEE. Complete variable domain (other parts from reference TRBV5-6 and TRBJ2-1): DAGVTQSPTHLIKTRGQQVTLRCSPKSGHDTVSWYQQALGQGPQFIFQYYEEEERQRGNFPDRFSGHQFPNYSSELNVNALLLGDSALYLCASSSLLGPLYNEQFFGPGTRLTVL.

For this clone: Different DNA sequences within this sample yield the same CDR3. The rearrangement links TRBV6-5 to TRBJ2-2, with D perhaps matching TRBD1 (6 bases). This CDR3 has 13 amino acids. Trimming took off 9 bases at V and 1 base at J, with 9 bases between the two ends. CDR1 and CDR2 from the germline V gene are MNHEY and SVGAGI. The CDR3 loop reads CASRTENTGELFF. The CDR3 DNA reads TGTGCCAGTCGGACAGAGAACACCGGGGAGCTGTTTTTT.

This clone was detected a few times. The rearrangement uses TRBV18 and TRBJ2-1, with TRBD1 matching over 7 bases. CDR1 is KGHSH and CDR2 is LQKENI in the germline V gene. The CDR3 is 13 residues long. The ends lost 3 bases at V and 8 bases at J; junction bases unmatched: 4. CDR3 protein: CASSPTGSHEQFF. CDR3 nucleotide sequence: TGTGCCAGCTCACCGACAGGGAGCCATGAGCAGTTCTTC.

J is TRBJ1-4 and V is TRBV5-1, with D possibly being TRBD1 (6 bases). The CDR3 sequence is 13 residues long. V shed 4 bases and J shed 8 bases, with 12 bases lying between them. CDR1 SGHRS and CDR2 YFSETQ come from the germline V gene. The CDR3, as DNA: TGCGCCAGCAGCCTCCGGGGGGCGGAAAAACTGTTTTTT. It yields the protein CASSLRGAEKLFF.

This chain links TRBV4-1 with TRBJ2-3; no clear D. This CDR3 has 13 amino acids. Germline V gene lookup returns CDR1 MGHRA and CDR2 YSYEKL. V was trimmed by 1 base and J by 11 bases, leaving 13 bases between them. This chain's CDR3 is CASSQGRNIRQYF. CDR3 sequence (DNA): TGCGCCAGCAGCCAAGGTAGAAATATTCGGCAGTATTTT.

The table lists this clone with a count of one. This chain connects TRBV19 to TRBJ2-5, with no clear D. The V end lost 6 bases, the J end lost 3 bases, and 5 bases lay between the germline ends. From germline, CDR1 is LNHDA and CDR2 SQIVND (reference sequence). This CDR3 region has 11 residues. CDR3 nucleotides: TGTGCCAGTAGCCGGGAAGAGACCCAGTACTTC. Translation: CASSREETQYF.

The CDR3 is CASSERGNTETQYF. The CDR3 nucleotides are TGTGCCAGCAGTGAAAGGGGCAATACGGAGACCCAGTACTTC. The chain carries TRBV2 and TRBJ2-5, with TRBD1 as a possible D gene (5 bases). This CDR3 has 14 residues. Germline assignment: CDR1 SNHLY and CDR2 FYNNEI. V lost 2 bases and J 5 bases, leaving 12 bases between the germline ends.

The CDR3 loop reads CASSLRATGTGSETQYF. CDR3 DNA: TGTGCCAGCAGCTTGAGGGCAACCGGGACAGGGTCGGAGACCCAGTACTTC. The chain has TRBV5-8 and TRBJ2-5; the match to TRBD1 covers 9 bases. Germline CDR1 is SGHTS and CDR2 is YDEGEE. The ends lost 1 base at V and 5 bases at J; junction bases unmatched: 12. This CDR3 spans 17 amino acids.

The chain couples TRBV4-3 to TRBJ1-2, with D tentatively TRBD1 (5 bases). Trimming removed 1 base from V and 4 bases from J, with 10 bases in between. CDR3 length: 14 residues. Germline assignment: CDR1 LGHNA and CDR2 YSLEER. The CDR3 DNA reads TGCGCCAGCAGCCAAGGAAGACAGCTCTATGGCTACACCTTC. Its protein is CASSQGRQLYGYTF.

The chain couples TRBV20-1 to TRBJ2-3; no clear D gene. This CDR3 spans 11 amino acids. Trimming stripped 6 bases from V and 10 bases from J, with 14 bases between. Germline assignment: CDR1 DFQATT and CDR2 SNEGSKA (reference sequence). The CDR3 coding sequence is TGCAGTGCCGAGACTCTACCGCCGCAGTATTTT. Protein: CSAETLPPQYF.

In DNA, the CDR3 is TGTGCCAGCTCACGGCTCACCGGGACTCCAAAAGGGAGTCAGTACTTC. Protein: CASSRLTGTPKGSQYF. V is TRBV18 and J is TRBJ2-4; tentative D call: TRBD2 (6 bases). The germline V gene has CDR1 KGHSH and CDR2 LQKENI. The length of the CDR3 is 16 residues. V lost 4 bases and J 12 bases, leaving 25 bases between the germline ends.